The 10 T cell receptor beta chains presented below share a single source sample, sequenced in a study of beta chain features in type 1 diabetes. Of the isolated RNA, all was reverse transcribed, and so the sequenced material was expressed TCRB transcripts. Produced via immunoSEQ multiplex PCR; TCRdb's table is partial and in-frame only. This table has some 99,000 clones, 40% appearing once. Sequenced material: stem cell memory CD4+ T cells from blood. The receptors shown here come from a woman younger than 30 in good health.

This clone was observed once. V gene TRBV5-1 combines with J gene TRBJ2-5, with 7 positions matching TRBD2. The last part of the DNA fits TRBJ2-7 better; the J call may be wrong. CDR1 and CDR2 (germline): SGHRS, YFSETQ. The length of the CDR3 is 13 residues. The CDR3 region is CASRRGGSYEQYF. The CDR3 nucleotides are TGCGCCAGCAGGAGGGGAGGGTCCTACGAGCAGTACTTC.

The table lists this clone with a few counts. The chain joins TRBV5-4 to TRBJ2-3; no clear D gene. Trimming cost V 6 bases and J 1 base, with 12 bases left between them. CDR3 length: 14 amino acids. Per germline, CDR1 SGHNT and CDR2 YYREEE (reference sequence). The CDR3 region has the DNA TGTGCCAGCAACCGCAGGCAGGGCACAGATACGCAGTATTTT. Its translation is CASNRRQGTDTQYF. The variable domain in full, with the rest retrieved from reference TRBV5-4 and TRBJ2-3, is ETGVTQSPTHLIKTRGQQVTLRCSSQSGHNTVSWYQQALGQGPQFIFQYYREEENGRGNFPPRFSGLQFPNYSSELNVNALELDDSALYLCASNRRQGTDTQYFGPGTRLTVL.

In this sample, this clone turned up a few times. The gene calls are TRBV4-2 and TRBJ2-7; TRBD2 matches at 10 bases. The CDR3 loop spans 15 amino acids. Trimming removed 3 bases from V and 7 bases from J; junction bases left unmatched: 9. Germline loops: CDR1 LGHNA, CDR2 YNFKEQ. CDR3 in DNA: TGTGCCAGCAGCCAGATAGCGGGAGGAGTGGGAGAGCAGTACTTC. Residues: CASSQIAGGVGEQYF.

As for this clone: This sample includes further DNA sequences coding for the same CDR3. The CDR3 loop is CASSSTYEQYF. The CDR3 DNA reads TGCGCCAGCAGCTCAACTTACGAGCAGTACTTC. This chain uses TRBV5-1 with TRBJ2-7; unclear D gene. V was clipped by 3 bases and J by 4 bases, with 5 bases between them. CDR1 SGHRS and CDR2 YFSETQ come from the germline V gene. This CDR3 contains 11 residues.

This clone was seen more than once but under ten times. CDR3 nucleotide sequence: TGTGCCAGCAGACAAATTAGCGGGAGTTCTTACAATGAGCAGTTCTTC. Its protein is CASRQISGSSYNEQFF. The genes are TRBV11-1 and TRBJ2-1; TRBD2 agrees at 9 bases. CDR1 and CDR2 (germline): SGHAT, FQDESV (reference sequence). J was trimmed by 4 bases and V by 6 bases; bases with no gene match: 10. The CDR3 runs to 16 residues. Complete variable domain (other parts from reference TRBV11-1 and TRBJ2-1): EAEVAQSPRYKITEKSQAVAFWCDPISGHATLYWYRQILGQGPELLVQFQDESVVDDSQLPKDRFSAERLKGVDSTLKIQPAELGDSAMYLCASRQISGSSYNEQFFGPGTRLTVL.

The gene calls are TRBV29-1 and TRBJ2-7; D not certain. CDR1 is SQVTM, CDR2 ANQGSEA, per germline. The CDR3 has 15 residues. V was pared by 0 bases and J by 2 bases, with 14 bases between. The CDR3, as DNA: TGCAGCGTTGAAGATGCAGTTTGGCCCGCCTACGAGCAGTACTTC. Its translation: CSVEDAVWPAYEQYF.

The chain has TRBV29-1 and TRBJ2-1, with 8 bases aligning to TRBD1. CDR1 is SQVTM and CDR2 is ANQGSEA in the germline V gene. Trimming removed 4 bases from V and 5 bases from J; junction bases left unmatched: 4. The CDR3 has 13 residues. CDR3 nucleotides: TGCAGCGTTGGCAGGACAGGGAACAATGAGCAGTTCTTC. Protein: CSVGRTGNNEQFF.

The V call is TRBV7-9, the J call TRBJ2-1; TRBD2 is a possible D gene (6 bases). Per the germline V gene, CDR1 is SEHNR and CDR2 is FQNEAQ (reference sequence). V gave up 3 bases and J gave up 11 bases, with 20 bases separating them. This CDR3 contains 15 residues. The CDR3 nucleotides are TGTGCCAGCAGCTTCTGGGGGGACCCGGGCAGTAAGCAGTTCTTC. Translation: CASSFWGDPGSKQFF.

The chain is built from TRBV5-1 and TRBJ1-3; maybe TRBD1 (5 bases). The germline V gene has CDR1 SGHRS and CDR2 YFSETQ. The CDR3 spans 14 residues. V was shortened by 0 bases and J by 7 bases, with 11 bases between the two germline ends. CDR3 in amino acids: CASSLAGYGNTIYF. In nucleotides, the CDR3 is TGCGCCAGCAGCTTGGCAGGGTACGGGAACACCATATATTTT.

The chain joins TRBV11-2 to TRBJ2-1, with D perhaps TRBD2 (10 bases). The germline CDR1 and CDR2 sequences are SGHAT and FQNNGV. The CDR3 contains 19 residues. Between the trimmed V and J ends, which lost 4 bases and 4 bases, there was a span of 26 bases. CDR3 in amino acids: CASSSRDRELAGIYNEQFF. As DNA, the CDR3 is TGTGCCAGCAGCTCCCGGGACAGGGAACTAGCGGGAATATACAATGAGCAGTTCTTC.